This passage covers 9 T cell receptor beta chains from one sample sequenced in a study of blood T cell repertoires in COVID-19. TCRdb keeps only in-frame clones here, not all; method: immunoSEQ multiplex PCR. The sample lists 160,000 or so clones; around 89% were seen once. The sample consisted of peripheral blood. Every receptor here comes from a man aged 55 to 70 with acute or convalescent COVID-19.

J is TRBJ2-2 and V is TRBV9; 7 bases are a match to TRBD2. Germline CDR1 reads SGDLS; CDR2 reads YYNGEE. The CDR3 spans 16 residues. J gave up 5 bases and V 2 bases, and 9 bases lay outside the gene matches. As DNA, the CDR3 is TGTGCCAGCAGCGTTTTAGGGACTATCAATACCGGGGAGCTGTTTTTT. Its translation: CASSVLGTINTGELFF.

The chain recombines TRBV6-1 with TRBJ1-2; a possible D gene is TRBD1 (5 bases). V was pared by 1 base and J by 8 bases, with 17 bases between. The CDR3 has 15 amino acids. The V gene's germline CDR1 is MNHNS and CDR2 SASEGT. CDR3 sequence reads: CASSEGRAGLGGYTF. CDR3 coding DNA: TGTGCCAGCAGTGAAGGCAGGGCCGGCTTGGGCGGCTACACCTTC.

This chain links TRBV30 with TRBJ1-4; D gene uncertain. Looked up from germline, CDR1 is GTSNPN and CDR2 is SVGIG (reference sequence). The CDR3 runs to 15 residues. Between the trimmed V and J ends, which lost 0 bases and 8 bases, there was a span of 16 bases. CDR3 bases: TGTGCCTGGAGTGTAAACTCCATCCCCCCCGAAAAACTGTTTTTT. It codes for CAWSVNSIPPEKLFF.

This clone showed up just a few times. This sequence joins TRBV4-3 and TRBJ2-4; perhaps TRBD2 as D (5 bases). V lost 0 bases, J lost 3 bases, and 12 bases lay in between. CDR3 length equals 16 residues. Germline CDR1 reads LGHNA; CDR2 reads YSLEER. The CDR3 sequence is CASSQDWRNSKNIQYF. CDR3 DNA: TGCGCCAGCAGCCAAGATTGGAGGAACAGCAAAAACATTCAGTACTTC.

V usage is TRBV19 and J usage is TRBJ2-3, with 9 bases identical to TRBD2. Trimming at V came to 5 bases and at J to 5 bases, leaving 8 bases not matched to a gene. The CDR3 length is 15 residues. CDR1 is LNHDA, CDR2 SQIVND, per germline (reference sequence). CDR3 nucleotide sequence: TGTGCCAGTAGTCGGGCTGGCGGGGGGGTAGATACGCAGTATTTT. It translates to CASSRAGGGVDTQYF.

J is TRBJ1-5 and V is TRBV10-2, with TRBD1 as a possible D gene (6 bases). Trimming cost V 3 bases and J 4 bases, with 13 bases left between them. The CDR3 runs 15 residues. In germline, CDR1 is WSHSY, CDR2 SAAADI. CDR3 protein: CASSDGGAGNQPQHF. DNA of the CDR3: TGCGCCAGCAGTGATGGGGGCGCGGGTAATCAGCCCCAGCATTTT.

The chain couples TRBV4-1 to TRBJ1-1; the D gene is possibly TRBD1 (5 bases). The V gene's germline CDR1 is MGHRA and CDR2 YSYEKL. The CDR3 length is 14 residues. V lost 0 bases, J lost 8 bases, and 13 bases lay in between. The CDR3 DNA reads as TGCGCCAGCAGCCAAGATCCAGGGTCTCAAGAAGCTTTCTTT. Translation: CASSQDPGSQEAFF.

The chain couples TRBV2 to TRBJ1-2; D possibly corresponds to TRBD1 (5 bases). Per the germline V gene, CDR1 is SNHLY and CDR2 is FYNNEI. The V end lost 7 bases, the J end lost 7 bases, and 19 bases lay between the germline ends. CDR3 size: 14 residues. The CDR3 nucleotides read TGTGCCAGCACCCGACGGACGGGGGATACTGGCTACACCTTC. Its protein is CASTRRTGDTGYTF.

V usage is TRBV5-8 and J usage is TRBJ1-2; 7 bases match TRBD1. The J segment lost 9 bases and the V segment lost 0 bases, leaving 11 bases of the junction unmatched. This CDR3 comprises 15 residues. CDR1 is SGHTS, CDR2 YDEGEE, per germline. As DNA, the CDR3 is TGTGCCAGCAGCTTGGGCCGCTACAGGGGATCGAGCTACACCTTC. Its translation is CASSLGRYRGSSYTF.